Included here is one T cell receptor (beta chain) sequence, with context. The antigen is undetermined. The CDR3 extends over 16 amino acids. The germline gives CDR1 SGDLS, CDR2 YYNGEE. V was trimmed by 4 bases and J by 6 bases, leaving 23 bases between them. The PCR used 60 Vbeta and 13 Jbeta primers. The protocol was immunoSEQ multiplex PCR, while the TCRdb copy is restricted to in-frame clones and leaves out a portion. The sample consists of around 200,000 clones, more than 65% of them appearing once. The data were taken from a study of cytomegalovirus exposure and HLA in healthy donors. Study results and limitations: Only CMV serostatus was available as immune exposure information. Looking again later, the authors saw that most CMV-associated TCR beta chains seemed HLA-restricted.

The J gene is TRBJ2-7, the V gene TRBV9; D perhaps matches TRBD1 (6 bases). Sequencing was performed on PBMCs. The sequence derives from a man aged 45-65 years in good health and CMV-seronegative. In nucleotides, the CDR3 is TGTGCCAGCAGCCCGGGACACGGAGAGGGCCAACTCGAGCAGTACTTC. It specifies CASSPGHGEGQLEQYF.